Reported below is one T cell receptor (beta chain). Its specificity is unknown. TCR sequencing used cDNA made by reverse transcription of extracted RNA. The protocol was immunoSEQ multiplex PCR, while the TCRdb copy is restricted to in-frame clones and leaves out a portion. The sample consists of some 190,000 clones, roughly 70% of them appearing once. These data are taken from a study of CD8+ T cells in alopecia areata. Whole-study context: Tofacitinib ran 6 to 18 months, followed by 6 months off drug. Study results and caveats: Tofacitinib significantly lowered scalp clonality and expanded CD8+ clones among the top 100. Persistence of many expanded lesional clones was seen in scalp and blood during tofacitinib.

Germline V gene lookup returns CDR1 SGHDT and CDR2 YYEEEE. The CDR3 totals 12 residues. The germline V and J ends were trimmed by 4 bases and 10 bases, with 11 bases remaining between them. Sample treatment: oral pan-JAK inhibitor, 5-10 mg twice daily. Collected material from alopecia areata patients comprised lesional scalp punch biopsies and peripheral blood. The source was CD4+ T cells sorted from blood, collected around week 50, from a patient treated with tofacitinib. The sequence was collected from a human donor with alopecia areata. The chain links TRBV5-6 to TRBJ1-4, with D hard to call. The CDR3 here is CASSRTGGKLFF. CDR3 in DNA: TGTGCCAGCAGCCGAACCGGAGGAAAACTGTTTTTT.